Below are 17 T cell receptor beta chains sequenced from a single sample in a study of HIV-infected children after antiretroviral therapy interruption. Treatment of the sample: PENTA 11 planned treatment interruption arm or continuous ART arm. The TCR library was built from RNA with a 3' RACE protocol and unique molecular identifiers. TCRdb analysed the 3' RACE reads with MiXCR anew, one entry per CDR3 protein. The top ten hold approximately 1.2% of the sample, which has approximately 89,000 distinct CDR3 sequences, 5.5% to 8.5% seen once. The source was CD45RA+ CD4+ T cells from PBMCs, pooled from several time points, collected from a donor given antiretroviral therapy, either interrupted or continuous. Subset meaning: naive CD4+ CD45RA+ CD45RO- T cells. The receptors originated from a pool of human donors with HIV.

In this sample, this clonotype turned up a few times. The V gene is TRBV6-2 or TRBV6-3, the J gene TRBJ2-1, with TRBD2 matching 8 bases. In germline, CDR1 is MNHEY, CDR2 SVGEGT. This CDR3 comprises 15 residues. Trimming took 6 bases from V and 4 from J; bases not matched to a gene: 8. CDR3 in amino acids: CASRPSAGVYNEQFF. CDR3 bases: TGTGCCAGCAGACCATCAGCGGGGGTTTACAATGAGCAGTTCTTC.

The table lists this clonotype with many counts. The V gene is TRBV29-1, the J gene TRBJ1-2; D uncertain. Trimming removed 1 base at V and 4 bases at J, with 7 bases between. The CDR3 length is 12 residues. In germline, CDR1 is SQVTM, CDR2 ANQGSEA. For the CDR3, the DNA is TGCAGCGTTGAAGGTCGGCCCTATGGCTACACCTTC. The encoded protein is CSVEGRPYGYTF.

The chain combines TRBV19 with TRBJ2-7, with 8 nucleotides matching TRBD1. In germline, CDR1 is LNHDA, CDR2 SQIVND (reference sequence). After removal of 5 bases from V and 3 bases from J, the junction contained 9 bases not matched to a gene. The CDR3 consists of 15 residues. CDR3 in DNA: TGTGCCAGTAGTCCGCGTGGACAGGGACTCTACGAGCAGTACTTC. This codes for CASSPRGQGLYEQYF.

Many counts were recorded for this clonotype. V and J are TRBV6-6 and TRBJ2-3; 10 bases match TRBD2. V dropped 6 bases and J dropped 0; count of bases not matched to a gene: 3. CDR1 and CDR2 (germline): MNHNY, SVGAGI (reference sequence). The CDR3 spans 15 residues. This chain's CDR3 is CASRDSGRSTDTQYF. Here the CDR3 DNA reads TGTGCCAGCAGGGATAGCGGGAGGAGCACAGATACGCAGTATTTT.

This clonotype was observed many times. The J gene is TRBJ2-7, the V gene TRBV15; D might be TRBD2 (6 bases). In germline, CDR1 is LNHNV, CDR2 YYDKDF (reference sequence). The CDR3 sequence is 14 residues long. Trimming pared 0 bases from V and 3 bases from J, leaving 9 bases between. The CDR3 protein is CATSREPEGYEQYF. DNA of the CDR3: TGTGCCACCAGCAGAGAACCGGAGGGCTACGAGCAGTACTTC.

This clonotype was recorded many times. The chain uses TRBV20-1 and TRBJ2-7, with 8 bases aligning to TRBD2. This CDR3 is built from 17 residues. CDR1 is DFQATT and CDR2 is SNEGSKA in the germline V gene (reference sequence). V dropped 0 bases and J dropped 6; count of bases not matched to a gene: 16. CDR3 sequence reads: CSARDSATSGRPSEQYF. The CDR3 region has the DNA TGCAGTGCTAGAGATTCGGCCACTAGCGGAAGACCCTCCGAGCAGTACTTC.

This clonotype was seen many times. The rearrangement links TRBV5-1 to TRBJ2-3; D remains unclear. This CDR3 contains 13 residues. V was shortened by 3 bases and J by 2 bases, with 7 bases between the two germline ends. CDR1 SGHRS and CDR2 YFSETQ come from the germline V gene. DNA for the CDR3: TGCGCCAGCAGCTCCGGTACCACAGATACGCAGTATTTT. Translated, it gives CASSSGTTDTQYF. The complete variable domain, with remaining parts taken from reference TRBV5-1 and TRBJ2-3, reads KAGVTQTPRYLIKTRGQQVTLSCSPISGHRSVSWYQQTPGQGLQFLFEYFSETQRNKGNFPGRFSGRQFSNSRSEMNVSTLELGDSALYLCASSSGTTDTQYFGPGTRLTVL.

At least ten counts were recorded for this clonotype. The chain has TRBV5-1 and TRBJ2-7, with 8 nucleotides matching TRBD2. This CDR3 spans 15 amino acids. CDR1 is SGHRS, CDR2 YFSETQ, per germline. The V segment lost 0 bases and the J segment 2 bases; nucleotides outside the gene matches: 4. CDR3: CASSLGVAGPYEQYF. For the CDR3, the DNA is TGCGCCAGCAGCTTGGGAGTAGCGGGACCCTACGAGCAGTACTTC.

The table lists this clonotype with many counts. The gene calls are TRBV25-1 and TRBJ2-7; TRBD1 might be the D (6 bases). Germline V CDR1 and CDR2: MGHDK, SYGVNS. This CDR3 spans 15 amino acids. V lost 2 bases to trimming and J lost 1 base, with 12 bases between them. CDR3 in amino acids: CASSETGTQSYEQYF. CDR3 bases: TGTGCCAGCAGTGAAACAGGGACGCAATCCTACGAGCAGTACTTC.

This clonotype occurred many times. This rearrangement joins TRBV6-1 to TRBJ2-7; D is uncertain. Per germline, CDR1 MNHNS and CDR2 SASEGT. With 3 bases removed from V and 3 bases from J, the gap between germline ends came to 15 bases. The CDR3 consists of 15 residues. The CDR3, as DNA: TGTGCCAGCAGTGATCCGTTTCGGGCAATCTACGAGCAGTACTTC. Translation gives CASSDPFRAIYEQYF.

The chain carries TRBV28 and TRBJ2-7; a possible D gene is TRBD2 (6 bases). The CDR3 totals 14 residues. CDR1 and CDR2 (germline): MDHEN, SYDVKM. The V end was cut by 6 bases, the J end by 4 bases, with 16 bases between. This CDR3 is CASSPGEEPYEQYF. The CDR3 DNA reads TGTGCCAGCAGCCCGGGAGAGGAGCCGTACGAGCAGTACTTC.

The table lists this clonotype with many counts. V gene TRBV24-1 combines with J gene TRBJ2-2, with 8 nucleotides matching TRBD1. Germline trimming cut 3 bases from V and 2 bases from J; bases unmatched to any gene: 4. The CDR3 consists of 16 residues. Germline V CDR1 and CDR2: KGHDR, SFDVKD. CDR3 coding DNA: TGTGCCACCAGTGATCCTGGACAGGGTAACACCGGGGAGCTGTTTTTT. Protein product: CATSDPGQGNTGELFF.

This clonotype was seen at least ten times. This rearrangement joins TRBV6-5 to TRBJ1-2; D is ambiguous. V shed 2 bases and J shed 6 bases, with 13 bases lying between them. The germline CDR1 and CDR2 sequences are MNHEY and SVGAGI. The CDR3 is 14 residues long. Here the CDR3 reads CASSYRLATDGYTF. For the CDR3, the DNA is TGTGCCAGCAGTTACCGCCTTGCTACGGATGGCTACACCTTC.

This clonotype occurred many times. The chain is built from TRBV5-1 and TRBJ2-3, with D maybe TRBD2 (5 bases). Trimming cost V 0 bases and J 0 bases, with 8 bases left between them. Germline CDR1 is SGHRS and CDR2 is YFSETQ. The CDR3 is 15 amino acids. This chain's CDR3 is CASSLDSASTDTQYF. The CDR3 region has the DNA TGCGCCAGCAGCTTGGATAGCGCGAGCACAGATACGCAGTATTTT.

This clonotype was observed at least ten times. The J gene is TRBJ2-3, the V gene TRBV6-1; 7 nucleotides align to TRBD2. Trimming removed 10 bases from V and 4 bases from J; junction bases left unmatched: 17. The CDR3 sequence is 16 residues long. The germline CDR1 and CDR2 sequences are MNHNS and SASEGT. CDR3 loop: CATFPLALGGADTQYF. The CDR3 nucleotides are TGTGCCACCTTCCCCTTGGCCTTGGGGGGGGCAGATACGCAGTATTTT.

This clonotype has ten or more counts. This sequence joins TRBV28 and TRBJ2-7; TRBD1 matches at 9 bases. J gave up 3 bases and V 7 bases, and 10 bases lay outside the gene matches. Germline V lookup: CDR1 MDHEN, CDR2 SYDVKM. CDR3 size: 15 residues. In nucleotides, the CDR3 is TGTGCCAGCACCCTTTCGACAGGGGGTAGCTACGAGCAGTACTTC. Translation: CASTLSTGGSYEQYF.

This clonotype was observed many times. The rearrangement joins TRBV18 to TRBJ2-3; D perhaps matches TRBD1 (5 bases). The CDR3 spans 16 residues. V lost 3 bases to trimming and J lost 2 bases, with 15 bases between them. Germline CDR1 KGHSH, CDR2 LQKENI. Here the CDR3 DNA reads TGTGCCAGCTCACCTGAGCAGAGGACACACACAGATACGCAGTATTTT. Encoded protein: CASSPEQRTHTDTQYF.